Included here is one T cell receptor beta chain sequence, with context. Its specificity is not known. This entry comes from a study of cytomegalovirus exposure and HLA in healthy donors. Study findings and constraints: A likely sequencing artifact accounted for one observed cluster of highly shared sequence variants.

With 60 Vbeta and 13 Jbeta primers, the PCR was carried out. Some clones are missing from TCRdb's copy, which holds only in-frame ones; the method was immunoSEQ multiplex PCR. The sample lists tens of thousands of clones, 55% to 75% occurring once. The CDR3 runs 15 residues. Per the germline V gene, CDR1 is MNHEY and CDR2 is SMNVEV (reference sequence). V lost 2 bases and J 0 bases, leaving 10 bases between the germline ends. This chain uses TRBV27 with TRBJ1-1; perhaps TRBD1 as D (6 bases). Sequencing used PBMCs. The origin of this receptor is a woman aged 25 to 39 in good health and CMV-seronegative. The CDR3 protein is CASSLAPGVNTEAFF. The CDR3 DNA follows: TGTGCCAGCAGTTTAGCCCCAGGGGTGAACACTGAAGCTTTCTTT.